This TCR beta chain comes out of a study of T cells expressing NK-cell markers (dated by TCRdb to the early 2020s). Concerning the study at large: Eight or nine donors provided sorted CD3+CD56+NKG2C+, CD3+CD56+NKG2C- and CD3+CD56-NKG2C+ T-cell subsets, whose TCR beta-chain repertoires were profiled. Illumina HiSeq 2000/2500, MiSeq or NextSeq was used to sequence libraries as 2 x 150 bp reads. The study sequenced eight donors, all healthy volunteers chosen at random: three men and five women. Of the eight sequenced donors, seven were found to be HCMV-seropositive and one was found to be HCMV-seronegative. The study at large found these results: Those dominant clonotypes were again the most abundant among CD3+CD56-NKG2C+ cells in several donors, at about 25-65%. Whether the expanded NKG2C-expressing T cell clones were specific for HCMV antigens remained unclear. In six donors, the dominant CD3+CD56+NKG2C+ clonotypes were found to rank among the top 10 CD8+ clonotypes and to make up roughly 1.0-7.5% of CD8+ T cells.

CDR1 and CDR2, per the germline V gene, are SGHAT and FQNNGV. Reading from cysteine to phenylalanine, the CDR3 counts 14 amino acids. No DNA is recorded. Regarding this clonotype: Its antigen is not yet known.

Sequencing was carried out with an Illumina HiSeq 2000. 5'RACE template switching, by which a universal primer site and unique molecular identifiers were added, was used to make TCR beta cDNA libraries. cDNA synthesis was primed from the TCR beta constant segment and was followed by two successive PCR amplification steps. The original methods were these. MIGEC was used to demultiplex reads and group the reads by UMI, and MiTCR was used to assemble and quantify clonotypes. Only TCR cDNA sequences supported by at least two reads were kept to exclude erroneous sequences. The tcR package was used for downstream repertoire analysis, and clonotypes were matched between fractions using CDR3 nucleotide sequence together with V segment. VDJmatch was used to annotate antigen specificity against VDJdb, with one amino acid substitution allowed in CDR3. Through TCRdb reprocessing, the reads give one entry per CDR3 protein sequence; DNA is omitted. These V and J calls derive from TCRdb rather than the authors' analysis. The sample has roughly 420,000 distinct CDR3 sequences on record. The ten largest clones capture 7.3% of the sample.

A commercial ELISA kit detecting HCMV-specific IgG in serum was used to determine HCMV serostatus. Peripheral blood mononuclear cells were isolated from blood by Ficoll density gradient centrifugation. The receptor was isolated from a woman aged 18 to 69 in good health. The sequence links TRBV11-2 to TRBJ2-2. What was sequenced was blood T cells: a sorted CD56 or NKG2C T cell subset, CD4+ or CD8+ T cells, or bulk PBMC T cells (not recorded which). CDR3 reads: CASSLDVLTGELFF.